Listed below are T cell receptor beta chains from one sample, sequenced in a study of T cell repertoires in cytomegalovirus infection. Via MiXCR, TCRdb re-called the reads, giving one row per CDR3 protein. Of 200,000 to 300,000 distinct CDR3 sequences in the sample, 9% to 15% were seen once. Material for sequencing was PBMCs. The receptor set was obtained from a human donor in good health (CMV status not recorded). Some clones in this sample may be carry-over from other donors' samples. The CDR3 runs from the conserved cysteine through the conserved F or W. The D gene is left open where the match is weak. Clone size is given for some rows only: seen once, a few or many times, or a class if the clone is expanded.

d_call: .; v_call: TRBV12-3/TRBV12-4; j_call: TRBJ1-6; clone_size: .; cdr3_nt: TGTGCCAGCAGTTTGCAGACAAATTCACCCCTCCACTTT; cdr3_aa: CASSLQTNSPLHF
d_call: TRBD2; v_call: TRBV24-1; j_call: TRBJ2-1; clone_size: few; cdr3_nt: TGTGCCACCAGTGATACCGGGGGGGGATACAATGAGCAGTTCTTC; cdr3_aa: CATSDTGGGYNEQFF
d_call: .; v_call: TRBV7-2; j_call: TRBJ2-7; clone_size: many; cdr3_nt: TGTGCCAGCAGCTTAGGACGGACAACTTCCTACGAGCAGTACTTC; cdr3_aa: CASSLGRTTSYEQYF
d_call: .; v_call: TRBV29-1; j_call: TRBJ1-5; clone_size: few; cdr3_nt: TGCAGCGTTGGGGGAATCAGCAATCAGCCCCAGCATTTT; cdr3_aa: CSVGGISNQPQHF
d_call: TRBD2; v_call: TRBV5-1; j_call: TRBJ2-1; clone_size: once; cdr3_nt: TGCGCCAGCAGTGCTAGCGGTACCTACAATGAGCAGTTCTTC; cdr3_aa: CASSASGTYNEQFF
d_call: .; v_call: TRBV7-6; j_call: TRBJ2-3; clone_size: many; cdr3_nt: TGTGCCAGCAGCTTAGCACAAGATACGCAGTATTTT; cdr3_aa: CASSLAQDTQYF
d_call: .; v_call: TRBV7-2; j_call: TRBJ1-2; clone_size: many; cdr3_nt: TGTGCCAGCAGCTTAGCAGTCAGGGACTATGGCTATGGCTACACCTTC; cdr3_aa: CASSLAVRDYGYGYTF
d_call: TRBD2; v_call: TRBV28; j_call: TRBJ2-4; clone_size: few; cdr3_nt: TGTGCCAGCAGTTCCTCCAGACTAGCGGGAGCCAAAAACATTCAGTACTTC; cdr3_aa: CASSSSRLAGAKNIQYF
d_call: .; v_call: TRBV19; j_call: TRBJ2-3; clone_size: few; cdr3_nt: TGTGCCAGTACCAGAGCCCGGAGGACAGATACGCAGTATTTT; cdr3_aa: CASTRARRTDTQYF
d_call: TRBD1; v_call: TRBV5-4; j_call: TRBJ1-1; clone_size: .; cdr3_nt: TGTGCCAGCAGCTTGGTCGGGACAGGGGAGGGAGCTTTCTTT; cdr3_aa: CASSLVGTGEGAFF
d_call: .; v_call: TRBV29-1; j_call: TRBJ2-1; clone_size: .; cdr3_nt: TGCAGCGTTGAGGTAACAGGGACCGGGAATGAGCAGTTCTTC; cdr3_aa: CSVEVTGTGNEQFF
d_call: TRBD1; v_call: TRBV2; j_call: TRBJ1-2; clone_size: few; cdr3_nt: TGTGCCAGCAGTGGGCCAGACAGGGGCGACTATGGCTACACCTTC; cdr3_aa: CASSGPDRGDYGYTF
d_call: TRBD2; v_call: TRBV4-3; j_call: TRBJ2-1; clone_size: few; cdr3_nt: TGCGCCAGCAGCCCAGGAGGGACTAGCGGGGCACAGGCCATTATGAATGAGCAGTTCTTC; cdr3_aa: CASSPGGTSGAQAIMNEQFF
d_call: TRBD2; v_call: TRBV7-7; j_call: TRBJ2-5; clone_size: many; cdr3_nt: TGTGCCAGCAGCCTTAGCGGGGAAGAGACCCAGTACTTC; cdr3_aa: CASSLSGEETQYF
d_call: .; v_call: TRBV20-1; j_call: TRBJ2-3; clone_size: many; cdr3_nt: TGCAGTGCTAGACCTCCGGGGAGCACAGATACGCAGTATTTT; cdr3_aa: CSARPPGSTDTQYF
d_call: .; v_call: TRBV15; j_call: TRBJ1-5; clone_size: .; cdr3_nt: TGTGCCACCAGCAGAGATAAGCAACTCAATCAGCCCCAGCATTTT; cdr3_aa: CATSRDKQLNQPQHF
d_call: TRBD1; v_call: TRBV7-2; j_call: TRBJ2-7; clone_size: many; cdr3_nt: TGTGCCAGCAGCTATCGACAGGGGGAGTACGAGCAGTACTTC; cdr3_aa: CASSYRQGEYEQYF
d_call: TRBD1; v_call: TRBV28; j_call: TRBJ2-2; clone_size: .; cdr3_nt: TGTGCCAGCAGGCTCGACAGGGTTTCCACCGGGGAGCTGTTTTTT; cdr3_aa: CASRLDRVSTGELFF
d_call: .; v_call: TRBV19; j_call: TRBJ2-3; clone_size: few; cdr3_nt: TGTGCCAGTAGTATCCTCCCGGGGGCCAACACAGATACGCAGTATTTT; cdr3_aa: CASSILPGANTDTQYF
d_call: .; v_call: TRBV7-3; j_call: TRBJ2-2; clone_size: many; cdr3_nt: TGTGCCAGCAGCTTATGGCCGGGGGCGGCCGGGGAGCTGTTTTTT; cdr3_aa: CASSLWPGAAGELFF
d_call: TRBD1; v_call: TRBV12-3/TRBV12-4; j_call: TRBJ1-2; clone_size: many; cdr3_nt: TGTGCCAGCAGTTCCACAGGGGGGCCCTATGGCTACACCTTC; cdr3_aa: CASSSTGGPYGYTF
d_call: .; v_call: TRBV12-3/TRBV12-4; j_call: TRBJ1-3; clone_size: many; cdr3_nt: TGTGCCAGCAGCGAGGACATGGCTGGAAACACCATATATTTT; cdr3_aa: CASSEDMAGNTIYF
d_call: .; v_call: TRBV2; j_call: TRBJ2-3; clone_size: many; cdr3_nt: TGTGCCAGCGCGGAAACTAGTCCAACCGGAGGTACGCAGTATTTT; cdr3_aa: CASAETSPTGGTQYF
d_call: .; v_call: TRBV3-1; j_call: TRBJ2-7; clone_size: .; cdr3_nt: TGTGCCAGCAGCCAAGTGCCAGACACCTACGAGCAGTACTTC; cdr3_aa: CASSQVPDTYEQYF
d_call: TRBD2; v_call: TRBV11-3; j_call: TRBJ2-5; clone_size: many; cdr3_nt: TGTGCCAGCAGCTCCGGCGGGAGCGGAGAGACCCAGTACTTC; cdr3_aa: CASSSGGSGETQYF
d_call: .; v_call: TRBV2; j_call: TRBJ2-3; clone_size: few; cdr3_nt: TGTGCCAGCAGGACCGGGACTTCGCCAGATACGCAGTATTTT; cdr3_aa: CASRTGTSPDTQYF
d_call: .; v_call: TRBV11-1; j_call: TRBJ1-6; clone_size: many; cdr3_nt: TGTGCCAGCAGCTCCCTGGTGAATTCACCCCTCCACTTT; cdr3_aa: CASSSLVNSPLHF
d_call: .; v_call: TRBV29-1; j_call: TRBJ1-6; clone_size: once; cdr3_nt: TGCAGCGTTCGGGAGGGGGATTCACCCCTCCACTTT; cdr3_aa: CSVREGDSPLHF